This T cell receptor beta chain was captured in a study of T cells in Graves' hyperthyroidism and ophthalmopathy. In its sample, this clonotype was seen a few times. Antigen unknown. Study-wide results and caveats: Blood also carried most thyroid clonotypes expanded above 0.001.

From RNA transcripts, TCR beta CDR3 regions were amplified. First-round RT-PCR with HTBI primers amplified the TCR CDR3 region. One entry per CDR3 protein, called by TCRdb with MiXCR from the multiplex PCR reads. The sample records around 520,000 distinct CDR3 sequences, over 13% being singletons. Subjects aged 18 to 65 presented with newly diagnosed hyperthyroidism of less than 2 months' duration. Patients were excluded for uncontrolled infection, other autoimmune disease, pregnancy or lactation. The PBMCs were sourced from fresh peripheral blood (about 9.7 ml). V dropped 6 bases and J dropped 2 bases, with 13 bases sitting between them. CDR1 is DFQATT and CDR2 is SNEGSKA in the germline V gene (reference sequence). CDR3 size: 13 residues.

The sequence came from a woman aged 18-30 years with Graves' hyperthyroidism. V is TRBV20-1 and J is TRBJ1-1, with no clear D. The sample taken for sequencing was blood. This chain's CDR3 is CSAPDGANTEAFF. CDR3 in DNA: TGCAGTGCCCCGGATGGAGCTAACACTGAAGCTTTCTTT.